The next 21 T cell receptor beta chains were all read from a single sample in a study of T cell responses to AZD1222 COVID-19 vaccine. The protocol was immunoSEQ multiplex PCR, while the TCRdb copy is restricted to in-frame clones and leaves out a portion. Of over 150,000 clones listed, around 87% are singletons. Here the sequenced sample was peripheral blood, taken on day 0 of AZD1222 vaccination. All receptors derive from an adult in good health.

The chain joins TRBV7-8 to TRBJ2-2; 14 bases map to TRBD2. J gave up 2 bases and V 1 base, and 3 bases lay outside the gene matches. The CDR3 has 18 amino acids. CDR1 and CDR2 (germline): SGHVS, FQNEAQ. CDR3 in DNA: TGTGCCAGCAGCTTAGTGGGGACTAGCGGGGGTAACACCGGGGAGCTGTTTTTT. Its translation: CASSLVGTSGGNTGELFF.

The chain links TRBV18 to TRBJ2-7; D might be TRBD1 (5 bases). The CDR3 is made up of 15 amino acids. The V end was cut by 0 bases, the J end by 0 bases, with 9 bases between. Per the germline V gene, CDR1 is KGHSH and CDR2 is LQKENI. CDR3 loop: CASSPPTDSSYEQYF. The CDR3, as DNA: TGTGCCAGCTCACCACCCACAGACAGCTCCTACGAGCAGTACTTC.

The chain combines TRBV29-1 with TRBJ2-3, with D perhaps given as TRBD1 or TRBD2 (6 bases each). CDR3 size: 19 residues. Germline V gives CDR1 SQVTM, CDR2 ANQGSEA. V dropped 4 bases and J dropped 0 bases, with 26 bases sitting between them. The CDR3 is CSVGPSPEGDTASTDTQYF. CDR3 DNA: TGCAGCGTTGGCCCCTCTCCGGAGGGGGACACCGCTAGCACAGATACGCAGTATTTT.

The chain couples TRBV12-3 or TRBV12-4 to TRBJ1-2; D gene unclear. CDR3 length: 13 amino acids. The V end was cut by 3 bases, the J end by 4 bases, with 9 bases between. The CDR3 DNA reads as TGTGCCAGCAGTTTGGTACAGAGCTATGGCTACACCTTC. It translates to CASSLVQSYGYTF.

A few counts support this clone. The rearrangement joins TRBV28 to TRBJ2-1; possible D gene TRBD1, 9 bases. In germline, CDR1 is MDHEN, CDR2 SYDVKM. Trimming pared 4 bases from V and 0 bases from J, leaving 37 bases between. This CDR3 has 24 amino acids. CDR3 region: CASSYPPGTGLLLGGGSSYNEQFF. The DNA of the CDR3 is TGTGCCAGCAGTTACCCTCCCGGGACAGGGCTCCTTCTTGGCGGGGGGAGCTCCTACAATGAGCAGTTCTTC.

V and J are TRBV4-3 and TRBJ2-3; D possibly corresponds to TRBD1 (6 bases). The germline gives CDR1 LGHNA, CDR2 YSLEER. V lost 2 bases and J 6 bases, leaving 12 bases between the germline ends. This CDR3 spans 14 amino acids. The CDR3 loop is CASSQLLGHDTQYF. As DNA, the CDR3 is TGCGCCAGCAGCCAATTACTGGGACACGATACGCAGTATTTT.

This chain uses TRBV4-2 with TRBJ1-1; 9 bases fit TRBD1. Losses at the gene ends were 4 bases for V and 2 bases for J; bases not matched to a gene: 11. Germline V lookup: CDR1 LGHNA, CDR2 YNFKEQ. This CDR3 spans 17 amino acids. For the CDR3, the DNA is TGTGCCAGCAGCCGCACGACAGGGGGAGCAAAAAACACTGAAGCTTTCTTT. Translating it yields CASSRTTGGAKNTEAFF.

This chain links TRBV5-4 with TRBJ2-3, with 8 bases that match TRBD2. The CDR3 has 16 amino acids. Germline V gene data show CDR1 as SGHNT and CDR2 as YYREEE (reference sequence). With V trimmed by 0 bases and J by 3 bases, 6 bases remained unmatched. The CDR3 sequence: CASSLAGGLRTDTQYF. The CDR3 nucleotides read TGTGCCAGCAGCTTGGCGGGGGGGCTGAGGACAGATACGCAGTATTTT.

This clone was seen just once. The rearrangement uses TRBV5-1 and TRBJ1-4; possibly TRBD1 for D (5 bases). Trimming took off 2 bases at V and 7 bases at J, with 18 bases between the two ends. The CDR3 runs 16 residues. CDR1 is SGHRS, CDR2 YFSETQ, per germline. The CDR3 DNA is TGCGCCAGCAGCTTAACGGGGCCGAAAAAGGGTGAAAAACTGTTTTTT. It specifies CASSLTGPKKGEKLFF.

This chain joins TRBV6-6 and TRBJ2-7, with 11 positions matching TRBD1. The germline gives CDR1 MNHNY, CDR2 SVGAGI (reference sequence). The CDR3 is 16 residues long. J lost 7 bases, V lost 5 bases, and 13 bases had no gene match. The CDR3 region is CASSRANGQGAREQYF. CDR3 in DNA: TGTGCCAGCAGTCGAGCAAATGGACAGGGGGCTCGGGAGCAGTACTTC.

The CDR3 loop reads CSVNTGEEQYV. The CDR3 nucleotides are TGCAGCGTGAATACAGGGGAAGAGCAGTACGTC. This sequence joins TRBV29-1 and TRBJ2-7; TRBD1 matches 7 bases. V lost 6 bases and J lost 7; bases outside the gene matches: 6. CDR1 and CDR2 (germline): SQVTM, ANQGSEA. This CDR3 has 11 amino acids.

V and J are TRBV5-4 and TRBJ1-1, with D unclear. The germline V gene encodes CDR1 SGHNT and CDR2 YYREEE (reference sequence). V dropped 0 bases and J dropped 1 base, with 13 bases sitting between them. This CDR3 has 16 residues. This CDR3 reads CASSLEPGLGNTEAFF. The CDR3 coding sequence is TGTGCCAGCAGCTTGGAGCCGGGCCTGGGGAACACTGAAGCTTTCTTT. The full variable domain, with the rest looked up from reference TRBV5-4 and TRBJ1-1, is ETGVTQSPTHLIKTRGQQVTLRCSSQSGHNTVSWYQQALGQGPQFIFQYYREEENGRGNFPPRFSGLQFPNYSSELNVNALELDDSALYLCASSLEPGLGNTEAFFGQGTRLTVV.

The rearrangement uses TRBV27 and TRBJ2-1; TRBD2 matches 13 bases. The CDR3 is 17 amino acids. Germline trimming cut 2 bases from V and 5 bases from J; bases unmatched to any gene: 6. Germline CDR1 and CDR2: MNHEY and SMNVEV (reference sequence). This chain's CDR3 is CASSLLTSGGADNEQFF. CDR3 bases: TGTGCCAGCAGTTTACTAACTAGCGGGGGGGCAGACAATGAGCAGTTCTTC.

The chain couples TRBV4-1 to TRBJ2-2, with 13 nucleotides matching TRBD2. This CDR3 region has 20 residues. The trim removed 4 bases at V and 3 bases at J, leaving 14 bases unmatched. Germline CDR1 MGHRA, CDR2 YSYEKL. CDR3 in DNA: TGCGCCAGCAGCCTCGCTCGCGGGACTAGCGGGGTAAGGGACACCGGGGAGCTGTTTTTT. Translating gives CASSLARGTSGVRDTGELFF.

The chain has TRBV9 and TRBJ2-5; possible D gene TRBD1, 5 bases. This CDR3 has 14 amino acids. The V end was cut by 4 bases, the J end by 1 base, with 11 bases between. Germline V lookup: CDR1 SGDLS, CDR2 YYNGEE. This chain's CDR3 is CASSTTGVQETQYF. The CDR3 DNA is TGTGCCAGCAGCACTACAGGAGTCCAAGAGACCCAGTACTTC.

This chain uses TRBV7-2 with TRBJ1-6, with D unclear. Trimming pared 6 bases from V and 2 bases from J, leaving 8 bases between. CDR1 and CDR2 (germline): SGHTA, FQGNSA. CDR3 size: 14 residues. CDR3 sequence reads: CASRVGPYNSPLHF. For the CDR3, the DNA is TGTGCCAGCAGAGTAGGACCCTATAATTCACCCCTCCACTTT.

The rearrangement links TRBV19 to TRBJ1-2; D gene unclear. The V and J ends lost 0 bases and 7 bases respectively, with 12 bases between them. CDR3 size: 14 residues. Germline V gene data show CDR1 as LNHDA and CDR2 as SQIVND (reference sequence). The CDR3 nucleotides are TGTGCCAGTAGTATAGAGGCCGGGCTAGTTGGCTACACCTTC. It codes for CASSIEAGLVGYTF.

The CDR3 spells CASSLLPETYEQYF. Here the CDR3 DNA reads TGTGCCAGCAGTTTACTTCCTGAGACCTACGAGCAGTACTTC. This chain uses TRBV28 with TRBJ2-7; D gene unclear. The length of the CDR3 is 14 residues. Germline values: CDR1 MDHEN, CDR2 SYDVKM. Trimming cost V 2 bases and J 2 bases, with 10 bases left between them.

The rearrangement uses TRBV29-1 and TRBJ1-1, with TRBD1 matching over 9 bases. CDR3 length: 13 residues. Germline V gene data show CDR1 as SQVTM and CDR2 as ANQGSEA. J was trimmed by 5 bases and V by 7 bases; bases with no gene match: 8. CDR3 nucleotide sequence: TGCAGCGCTCTGACAGGGGGTCGTACTGAAGCTTTCTTT. This encodes CSALTGGRTEAFF.

The rearrangement links TRBV28 to TRBJ2-2; D may be TRBD1 (6 bases). This CDR3 is built from 16 residues. Germline CDR1 reads MDHEN; CDR2 reads SYDVKM. Trimming stripped 5 bases from V and 4 bases from J, with 17 bases between. The CDR3 nucleotides are TGTGCCAGCAGTGGGGTACAGGGCCGGAGCACCGGGGAGCTGTTTTTT. Protein sequence: CASSGVQGRSTGELFF.

The chain combines TRBV5-8 with TRBJ1-5; weak D call: TRBD1 (5 bases). The CDR3 runs 18 residues. V lost 1 base and J 4 bases, leaving 21 bases between the germline ends. The germline V gene encodes CDR1 SGHTS and CDR2 YDEGEE. CDR3 DNA sequence: TGTGCCAGCAGCTTGTGGGCCGCTGGGGGGTTGAAGAATCAGCCCCAGCATTTT. It encodes CASSLWAAGGLKNQPQHF.